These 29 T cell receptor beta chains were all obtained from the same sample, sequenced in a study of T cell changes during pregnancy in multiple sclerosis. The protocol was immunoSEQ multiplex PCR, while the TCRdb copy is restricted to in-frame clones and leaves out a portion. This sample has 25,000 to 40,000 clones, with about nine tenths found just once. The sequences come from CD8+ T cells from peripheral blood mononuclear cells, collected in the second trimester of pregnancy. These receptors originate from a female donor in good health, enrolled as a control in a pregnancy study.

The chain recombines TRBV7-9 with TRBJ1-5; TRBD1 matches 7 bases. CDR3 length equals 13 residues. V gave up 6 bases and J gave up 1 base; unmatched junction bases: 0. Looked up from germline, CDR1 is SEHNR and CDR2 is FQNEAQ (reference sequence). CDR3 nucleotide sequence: TGTGCCAGCAGACAGGGGAGCAATCAGCCCCAGCATTTT. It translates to CASRQGSNQPQHF.

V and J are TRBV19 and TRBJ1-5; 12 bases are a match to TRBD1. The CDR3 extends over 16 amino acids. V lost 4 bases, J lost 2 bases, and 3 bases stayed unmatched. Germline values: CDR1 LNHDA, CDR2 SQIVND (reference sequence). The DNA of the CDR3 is TGTGCCAGTAGTACCCGGGACAGGGGGCGCAATCAGCCCCAGCATTTT. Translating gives CASSTRDRGRNQPQHF.

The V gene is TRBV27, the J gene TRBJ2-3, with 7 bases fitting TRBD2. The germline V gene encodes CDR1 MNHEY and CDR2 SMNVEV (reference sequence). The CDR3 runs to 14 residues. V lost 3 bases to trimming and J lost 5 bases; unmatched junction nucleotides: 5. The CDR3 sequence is CASSLGGYEDTQYF. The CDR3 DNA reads TGTGCCAGCAGTTTGGGGGGGTACGAAGATACGCAGTATTTT.

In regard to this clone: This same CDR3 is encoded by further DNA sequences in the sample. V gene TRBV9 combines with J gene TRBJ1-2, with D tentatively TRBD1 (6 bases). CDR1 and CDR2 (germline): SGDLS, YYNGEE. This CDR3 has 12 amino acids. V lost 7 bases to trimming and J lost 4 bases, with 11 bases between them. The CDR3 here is CASLGTTYGYTF. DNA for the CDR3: TGTGCCAGCCTGGGGACAACCTATGGCTACACCTTC.

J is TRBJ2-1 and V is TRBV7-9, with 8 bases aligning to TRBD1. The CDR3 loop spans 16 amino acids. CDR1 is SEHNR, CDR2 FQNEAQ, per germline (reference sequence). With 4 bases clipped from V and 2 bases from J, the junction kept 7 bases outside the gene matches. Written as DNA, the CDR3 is TGTGCCAGCAGCTCCGGACAGGGCCGGACCTACAATGAGCAGTTCTTC. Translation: CASSSGQGRTYNEQFF. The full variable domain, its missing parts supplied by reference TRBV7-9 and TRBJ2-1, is DTGVSQNPRHKITKRGQNVTFRCDPISEHNRLYWYRQTLGQGPEFLTYFQNEAQLEKSRLLSDRFSAERPKGSFSTLEIQRTEQGDSAMYLCASSSGQGRTYNEQFFGPGTRLTVL.

As DNA, the CDR3 is TGTGCCAGTAGTATTCGGGAAGAGACCCAGTACTTC. The encoded protein is CASSIREETQYF. The chain uses TRBV19 and TRBJ2-5; no clear D gene. The germline CDR1 and CDR2 sequences are LNHDA and SQIVND (reference sequence). V was pared by 3 bases and J by 3 bases, with 5 bases between. The CDR3 loop spans 12 amino acids.

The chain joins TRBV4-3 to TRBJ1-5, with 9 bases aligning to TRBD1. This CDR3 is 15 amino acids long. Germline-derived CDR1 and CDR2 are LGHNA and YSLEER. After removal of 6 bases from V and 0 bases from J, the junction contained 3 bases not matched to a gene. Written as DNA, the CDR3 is TGCGCCAGCAGTCAGGGACAGGGTAGCAATCAGCCCCAGCATTTT. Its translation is CASSQGQGSNQPQHF.

The CDR3 spells CASSVGGTGNEQYF. DNA of the CDR3: TGTGCCAGCAGCGTAGGAGGGACAGGGAACGAGCAGTACTTC. The rearrangement uses TRBV9 and TRBJ2-7; 9 nucleotides align to TRBD1. After removal of 0 bases from V and 5 bases from J, the junction contained 3 bases not matched to a gene. This CDR3 is 14 amino acids long. Germline V gene lookup returns CDR1 SGDLS and CDR2 YYNGEE.

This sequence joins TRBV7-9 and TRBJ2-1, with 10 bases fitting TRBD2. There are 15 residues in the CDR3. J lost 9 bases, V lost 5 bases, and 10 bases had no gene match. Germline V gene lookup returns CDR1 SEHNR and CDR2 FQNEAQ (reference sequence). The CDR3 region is CASSPGGSGGSEQFF. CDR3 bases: TGTGCCAGCAGCCCCGGAGGTAGCGGGGGGAGTGAGCAGTTCTTC.

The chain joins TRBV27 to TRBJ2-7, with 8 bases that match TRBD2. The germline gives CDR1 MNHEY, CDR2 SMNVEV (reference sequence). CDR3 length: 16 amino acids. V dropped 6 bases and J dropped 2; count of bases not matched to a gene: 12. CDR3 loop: CASRPTLTSATYEQYF. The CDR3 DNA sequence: TGTGCCAGCAGACCTACATTGACTAGCGCGACCTACGAGCAGTACTTC.

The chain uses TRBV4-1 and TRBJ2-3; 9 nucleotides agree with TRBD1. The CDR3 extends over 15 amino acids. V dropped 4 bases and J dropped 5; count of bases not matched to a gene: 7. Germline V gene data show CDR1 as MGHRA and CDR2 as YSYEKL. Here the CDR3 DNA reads TGCGCCAGCAGCCCTCGGGACAGGGTGGTAGATACGCAGTATTTT. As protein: CASSPRDRVVDTQYF.

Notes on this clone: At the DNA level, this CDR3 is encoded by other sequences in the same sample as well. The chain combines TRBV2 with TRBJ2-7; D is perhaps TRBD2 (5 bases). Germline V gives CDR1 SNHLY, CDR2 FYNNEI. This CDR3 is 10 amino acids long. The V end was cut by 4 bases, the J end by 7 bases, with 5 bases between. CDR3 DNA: TGTGCCAGCAGTGGCGGGGAGCAGTACTTC. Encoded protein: CASSGGEQYF.

In nucleotides, the CDR3 is TGTGCCAGCAGTGCTCGCGAGACACAAATCAATCAGCCCCAGCATTTT. Its protein is CASSARETQINQPQHF. The chain joins TRBV2 to TRBJ1-5; D remains unclear. V was pared by 4 bases and J by 3 bases, with 16 bases between. The germline gives CDR1 SNHLY, CDR2 FYNNEI. CDR3 length equals 16 residues.

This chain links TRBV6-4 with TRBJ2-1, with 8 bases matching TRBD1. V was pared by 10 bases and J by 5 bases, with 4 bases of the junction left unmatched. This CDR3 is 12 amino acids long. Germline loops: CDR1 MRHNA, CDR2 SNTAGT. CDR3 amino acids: CATAQGDNEQFF. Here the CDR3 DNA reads TGTGCCACCGCACAGGGGGACAATGAGCAGTTCTTC.

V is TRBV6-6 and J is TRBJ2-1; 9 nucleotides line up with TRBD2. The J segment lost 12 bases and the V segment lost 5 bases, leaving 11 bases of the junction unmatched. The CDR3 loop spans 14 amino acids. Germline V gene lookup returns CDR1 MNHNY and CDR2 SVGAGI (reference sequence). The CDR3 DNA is TGTGCCAGCAGTCCAGGTAGCGCGGGGGGGTTGCAGTTCTTC. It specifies CASSPGSAGGLQFF.

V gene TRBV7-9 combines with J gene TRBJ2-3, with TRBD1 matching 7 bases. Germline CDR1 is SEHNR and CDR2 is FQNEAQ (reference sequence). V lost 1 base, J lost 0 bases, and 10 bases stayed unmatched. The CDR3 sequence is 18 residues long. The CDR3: CASSLDLTGDTSTDTQYF. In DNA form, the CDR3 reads TGTGCCAGCAGCTTAGACTTAACAGGGGATACTAGCACAGATACGCAGTATTTT.

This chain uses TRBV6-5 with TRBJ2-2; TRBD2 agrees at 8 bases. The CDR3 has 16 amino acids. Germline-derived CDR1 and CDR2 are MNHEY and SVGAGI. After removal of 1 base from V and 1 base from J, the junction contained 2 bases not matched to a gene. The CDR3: CASSYYSGMNTGELFF. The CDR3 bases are TGTGCCAGCAGTTACTATAGCGGGATGAACACCGGGGAGCTGTTTTTT.

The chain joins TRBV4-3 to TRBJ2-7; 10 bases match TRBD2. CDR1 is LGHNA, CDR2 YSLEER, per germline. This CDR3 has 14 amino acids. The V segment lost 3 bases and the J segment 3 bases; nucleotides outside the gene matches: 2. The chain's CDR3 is CASSHSSGSYEQYF. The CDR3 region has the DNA TGCGCCAGCAGCCACTCTAGCGGGAGCTACGAGCAGTACTTC.

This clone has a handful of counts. CDR3: CASSQGGAEAFF. The CDR3 bases are TGTGCCAGCAGTCAAGGGGGTGCTGAAGCTTTCTTT. The rearrangement joins TRBV27 to TRBJ1-1; TRBD1 is a possible D gene (6 bases). The CDR3 runs 12 residues. Trimming left V 5 bases short and J 6 bases short, with 10 bases between. CDR1 and CDR2 from the germline V gene are MNHEY and SMNVEV (reference sequence).

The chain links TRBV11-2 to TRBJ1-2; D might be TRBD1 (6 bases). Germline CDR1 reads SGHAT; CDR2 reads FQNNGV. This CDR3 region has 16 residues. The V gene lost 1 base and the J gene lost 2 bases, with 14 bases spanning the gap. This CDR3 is CASSLGRGAGNYGYTF. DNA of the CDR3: TGTGCCAGCAGCTTAGGTCGGGGGGCAGGCAACTATGGCTACACCTTC.

The CDR3 is CASSQWSGGGSGELFF. The CDR3 DNA follows: TGCGCCAGCAGCCAATGGAGCGGGGGGGGTAGCGGGGAGCTGTTTTTT. V is TRBV4-3 and J is TRBJ2-2, with 10 bases that match TRBD2. Germline assignment: CDR1 LGHNA and CDR2 YSLEER. This CDR3 comprises 16 residues. V lost 2 bases to trimming and J lost 7 bases; unmatched junction nucleotides: 7.

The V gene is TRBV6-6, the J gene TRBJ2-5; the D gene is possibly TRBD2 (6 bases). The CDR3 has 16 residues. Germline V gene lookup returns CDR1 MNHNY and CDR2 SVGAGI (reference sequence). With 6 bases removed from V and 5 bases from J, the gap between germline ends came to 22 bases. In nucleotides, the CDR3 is TGTGCCAGCAGGCCCGCCCCAGTGTCAGGAGGGGAGACCCAGTACTTC. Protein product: CASRPAPVSGGETQYF.

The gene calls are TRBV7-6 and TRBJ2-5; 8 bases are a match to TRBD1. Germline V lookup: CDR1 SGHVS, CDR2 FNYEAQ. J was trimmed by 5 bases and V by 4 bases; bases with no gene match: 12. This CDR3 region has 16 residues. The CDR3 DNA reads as TGTGCCAGCAGCTCCACTGGGGCCAGGGGGCTTGAGACCCAGTACTTC. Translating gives CASSSTGARGLETQYF.

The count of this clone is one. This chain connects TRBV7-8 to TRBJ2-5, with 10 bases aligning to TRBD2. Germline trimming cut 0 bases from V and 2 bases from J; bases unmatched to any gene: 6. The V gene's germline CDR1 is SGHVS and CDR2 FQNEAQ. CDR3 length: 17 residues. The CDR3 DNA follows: TGTGCCAGCAGCTTAGCTTTGGCTAGCGGGGGTCAAGAGACCCAGTACTTC. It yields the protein CASSLALASGGQETQYF.

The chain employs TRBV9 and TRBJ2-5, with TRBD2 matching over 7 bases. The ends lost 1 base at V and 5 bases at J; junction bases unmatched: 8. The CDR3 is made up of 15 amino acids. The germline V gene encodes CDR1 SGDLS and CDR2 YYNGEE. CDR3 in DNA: TGTGCCAGCAGCGTAAGGAGCGGGGAATCTGAGACCCAGTACTTC. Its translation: CASSVRSGESETQYF.

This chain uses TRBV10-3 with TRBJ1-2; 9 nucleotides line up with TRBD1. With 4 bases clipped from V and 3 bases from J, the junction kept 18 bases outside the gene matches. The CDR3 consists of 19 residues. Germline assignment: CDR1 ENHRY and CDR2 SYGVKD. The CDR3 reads CAISGSGAGQGKFHYGYTF. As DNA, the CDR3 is TGTGCCATCAGTGGAAGTGGGGCGGGACAGGGTAAGTTTCACTATGGCTACACCTTC.

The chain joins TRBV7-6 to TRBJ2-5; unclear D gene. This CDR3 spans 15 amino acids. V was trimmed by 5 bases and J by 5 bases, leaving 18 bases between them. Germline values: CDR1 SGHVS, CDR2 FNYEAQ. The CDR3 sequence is CASSASQTGRETQYF. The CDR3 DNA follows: TGTGCCAGCAGCGCCTCTCAGACTGGCCGGGAGACCCAGTACTTC.

CDR3 protein: CASSMNREAYEQYF. The CDR3 DNA is TGTGCCAGCAGTATGAACAGGGAAGCCTACGAGCAGTACTTC. J is TRBJ2-7 and V is TRBV2; weak D call: TRBD1 (6 bases). The germline CDR1 and CDR2 sequences are SNHLY and FYNNEI. Trimming stripped 5 bases from V and 2 bases from J, with 13 bases between. The CDR3 loop spans 14 amino acids.

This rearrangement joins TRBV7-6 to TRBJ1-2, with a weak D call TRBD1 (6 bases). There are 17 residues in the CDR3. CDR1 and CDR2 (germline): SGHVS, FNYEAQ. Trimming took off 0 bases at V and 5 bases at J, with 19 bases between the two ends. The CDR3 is CASSLAPGGQGVYGYTF. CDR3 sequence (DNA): TGTGCCAGCAGCTTAGCCCCGGGGGGGCAGGGCGTATATGGCTACACCTTC.